A selection of T cell receptor beta chains follows, all from one sample in a study of blood T cell repertoires in COVID-19. Repertoires were generated with immunoSEQ multiplex PCR, while TCRdb's copy carries only in-frame clones and drops some. The sample holds approximately 100,000 clones, 75% to 85% seen once. Sequencing was done on a sample of peripheral blood. The receptor source for this set is an elderly man with COVID-19, enrolled during active disease. The CDR3 runs from the conserved cysteine through the conserved F or W. The D gene is left open where the match is weak. Some rows mark clone size as missing; the rest say once, few, many or name a class of expanded clone.

v_gene: TRBV19
abundance: -
d_gene: -
j_gene: TRBJ2-7
CDR3nt: TGTGCCAGTAGTAGTCGGCGCACGGCTAGGGGCGAGCAGTACTTC
CDR3aa: CASSSRRTARGEQYF

v_gene: TRBV4-2
abundance: -
d_gene: -
j_gene: TRBJ1-2
CDR3nt: TGTGCCAGCAGCCAAGATGATCGGCCAGGTCACGCCGGCTACACCTTC
CDR3aa: CASSQDDRPGHAGYTF

v_gene: TRBV6-5
abundance: -
d_gene: -
j_gene: TRBJ1-3
CDR3nt: TGTGCCAGCAGTTCGGCACGGAGGGGATCTGGAAACACCATATATTTT
CDR3aa: CASSSARRGSGNTIYF

v_gene: TRBV24-1
abundance: once
d_gene: -
j_gene: TRBJ2-5
CDR3nt: TGTGCCACCAGTGATTTGCGCGATCAAGAGACCCAGTACTTC
CDR3aa: CATSDLRDQETQYF

v_gene: TRBV9
abundance: -
d_gene: -
j_gene: TRBJ2-1
CDR3nt: TGTGCCAGCAGCGCCGGAATGGGAGCGGGCTACAATGAGCAGTTCTTC
CDR3aa: CASSAGMGAGYNEQFF

v_gene: TRBV28
abundance: -
d_gene: TRBD2
j_gene: TRBJ2-7
CDR3nt: TGTGCCAGCAGTCCACTAGCGGGAGTTTTCTACGAGCAGTACTTC
CDR3aa: CASSPLAGVFYEQYF

v_gene: TRBV6-5
abundance: few
d_gene: -
j_gene: TRBJ1-1
CDR3nt: TGTGCCAGCAGTTATGCAGATCCGAACACTGAAGCTTTCTTT
CDR3aa: CASSYADPNTEAFF

v_gene: TRBV28
abundance: few
d_gene: TRBD1
j_gene: TRBJ1-4
CDR3nt: TGTGCCAGCAGTTTGGCGGGACAGGGGGGTAATGAAAAACTGTTTTTT
CDR3aa: CASSLAGQGGNEKLFF

v_gene: TRBV11-2
abundance: -
d_gene: -
j_gene: TRBJ2-1
CDR3nt: TGTGCCAGCAGCTTAGCGGGGAGCTCCTACAATGAGCAGTTCTTC
CDR3aa: CASSLAGSSYNEQFF

v_gene: TRBV28
abundance: -
d_gene: -
j_gene: TRBJ2-1
CDR3nt: TGTGCCAGCGGGCTTGGAGGAGGGGACAATGAGCAGTTCTTC
CDR3aa: CASGLGGGDNEQFF

v_gene: TRBV28
abundance: -
d_gene: -
j_gene: TRBJ2-7
CDR3nt: TGTGCCAGCAGTTTGCTACAGGGTGGACGTTACGAGCAGTACTTC
CDR3aa: CASSLLQGGRYEQYF

v_gene: TRBV19
abundance: -
d_gene: TRBD2
j_gene: TRBJ2-2
CDR3nt: TGTGCCAGTATTATTAGCGGGAGAGGTACCGGGGAGCTGTTTTTT
CDR3aa: CASIISGRGTGELFF

v_gene: TRBV5-1
abundance: -
d_gene: -
j_gene: TRBJ2-3
CDR3nt: TGCGCCAGCAGCTTACTGGGCACAGATACGCAGTATTTT
CDR3aa: CASSLLGTDTQYF

v_gene: TRBV7-9
abundance: once
d_gene: TRBD2
j_gene: TRBJ2-3
CDR3nt: TGTGCCAGCAGCCTCGGGACTAGCGGGGTCACAGATACGCAGTATTTT
CDR3aa: CASSLGTSGVTDTQYF

v_gene: TRBV6-1
abundance: -
d_gene: TRBD1
j_gene: TRBJ1-3
CDR3nt: TGTGCCAGCCGGACAGGGGGCTTTGGAAACACCATATATTTT
CDR3aa: CASRTGGFGNTIYF

v_gene: TRBV18
abundance: once
d_gene: TRBD2
j_gene: TRBJ2-3
CDR3nt: TGTGCCAGCTCACTACATTCGGGACTAGCAGATACGCAGTATTTT
CDR3aa: CASSLHSGLADTQYF

v_gene: TRBV15
abundance: -
d_gene: TRBD1
j_gene: TRBJ2-5
CDR3nt: TGTGCCACCAGCACCCCCGGGACAGGGCAAGAGACCCAGTACTTC
CDR3aa: CATSTPGTGQETQYF

v_gene: TRBV4-3
abundance: few
d_gene: -
j_gene: TRBJ2-3
CDR3nt: TGCGCCAGCAGCCAAGGCGTCAGGGGGGCTAGCACAGATACGCAGTATTTT
CDR3aa: CASSQGVRGASTDTQYF

v_gene: TRBV10-2
abundance: -
d_gene: -
j_gene: TRBJ1-6
CDR3nt: TGCGCCAGCAAACAGGGTGGTTCACCCCTCCACTTT
CDR3aa: CASKQGGSPLHF

v_gene: TRBV6-6
abundance: -
d_gene: TRBD1
j_gene: TRBJ2-7
CDR3nt: TGTGCCAGCAGTGGGACAGCTAGTTCCCCATACGAGCAGTACTTC
CDR3aa: CASSGTASSPYEQYF

v_gene: TRBV4-1
abundance: -
d_gene: -
j_gene: TRBJ2-1
CDR3nt: TGCGCCAGCAGCCCCGTGACGCAGCGGTTCAATGAGCAGTTCTTC
CDR3aa: CASSPVTQRFNEQFF

v_gene: TRBV6-6
abundance: -
d_gene: TRBD1
j_gene: TRBJ2-7
CDR3nt: TGTGCCAGCAGTCCTTTCAGCAGGGGGTCCATTCTGCAGGAGCAGTACTTC
CDR3aa: CASSPFSRGSILQEQYF

v_gene: TRBV10-1
abundance: few
d_gene: -
j_gene: TRBJ1-1
CDR3nt: TGCGCCAGCAGTGGTAGAAATCCGAACACTGAAGCTTTCTTT
CDR3aa: CASSGRNPNTEAFF

v_gene: TRBV9
abundance: -
d_gene: -
j_gene: TRBJ2-4
CDR3nt: TGTGCCAGCAGCGTAGATGCGGTAGCCAAAAACATTCAGTACTTC
CDR3aa: CASSVDAVAKNIQYF

v_gene: TRBV7-9
abundance: -
d_gene: -
j_gene: TRBJ2-3
CDR3nt: TGTGCCAGCAGCTATGGCGGATGGGGCACAGATACGCAGTATTTT
CDR3aa: CASSYGGWGTDTQYF

v_gene: TRBV27
abundance: -
d_gene: -
j_gene: TRBJ2-7
CDR3nt: TGTGCCAGTAGGACAGTCGTCGGTTACGAGCAGTACTTC
CDR3aa: CASRTVVGYEQYF

v_gene: TRBV11-3
abundance: -
d_gene: TRBD2
j_gene: TRBJ2-7
CDR3nt: TGTGCCAGCAGCTTACAGCGGGACTACGAGCAGTACTTC
CDR3aa: CASSLQRDYEQYF

v_gene: TRBV7-6
abundance: -
d_gene: -
j_gene: TRBJ2-7
CDR3nt: TGTGCCAGCAGCTTAGGTGGGCAGGGCAGGAGTCGGTACTTC
CDR3aa: CASSLGGQGRSRYF

v_gene: TRBV9
abundance: -
d_gene: -
j_gene: TRBJ1-1
CDR3nt: TGTGCCAGCAGCGCTTGGACAGACCCGAACACTGAAGCTTTCTTT
CDR3aa: CASSAWTDPNTEAFF

v_gene: TRBV27
abundance: -
d_gene: TRBD2
j_gene: TRBJ2-3
CDR3nt: TGTGCCAGCAGTTTTTGGGCTAGCGGGAGGAGCGCAGATACGCAGTATTTT
CDR3aa: CASSFWASGRSADTQYF

v_gene: TRBV19
abundance: -
d_gene: TRBD2
j_gene: TRBJ2-7
CDR3nt: TGTGCCAGTAGTAAACTATCGGGAGGGGCTTCCCACGAGCAGTACTTC
CDR3aa: CASSKLSGGASHEQYF

v_gene: TRBV21-1
abundance: few
d_gene: -
j_gene: TRBJ1-1
CDR3nt: TGTGCCAGCAGCGACAATGCGAGGGGAGGGCCTGAAGCTTTCTTT
CDR3aa: CASSDNARGGPEAFF

v_gene: TRBV28
abundance: -
d_gene: -
j_gene: TRBJ2-4
CDR3nt: TGTGCCAGCAGTCCCTCCAGCGGGGCCAAAAACATTCAGTACTTC
CDR3aa: CASSPSSGAKNIQYF

v_gene: TRBV29-1
abundance: -
d_gene: -
j_gene: TRBJ2-5
CDR3nt: TGCAGCGTTGAAGCAGGGGCCCAAGAGACCCAGTACTTC
CDR3aa: CSVEAGAQETQYF

v_gene: TRBV10-1
abundance: -
d_gene: -
j_gene: TRBJ2-7
CDR3nt: TGCGCCAGCAGTGAGTCGTCAGGGCCCTTGGGGAAACACGGTCTAACAAGCCTCTACGAGCAGTACTTC
CDR3aa: CASSESSGPLGKHGLTSLYEQYF

v_gene: TRBV27
abundance: -
d_gene: -
j_gene: TRBJ1-6
CDR3nt: TGTGCCAGCACCTCAATGGGATGGGAGAAGTCCTATAATTCACCCCTCCACTTT
CDR3aa: CASTSMGWEKSYNSPLHF

v_gene: TRBV28
abundance: few
d_gene: TRBD1
j_gene: TRBJ1-5
CDR3nt: TGTGCCACCGTGACACAGGGGCAGCCCCAGCATTTT
CDR3aa: CATVTQGQPQHF

v_gene: TRBV5-1
abundance: -
d_gene: -
j_gene: TRBJ2-6
CDR3nt: TGCGCCAGCAGCTTGCAGGGGAGGGGGGGGGCCAACGTCCTGACTTTC
CDR3aa: CASSLQGRGGANVLTF

v_gene: TRBV19
abundance: -
d_gene: TRBD1
j_gene: TRBJ1-6
CDR3nt: TGTGCCAGTAGCATGTCCCGGACAGGGGAGGTACCCCTCCACTTT
CDR3aa: CASSMSRTGEVPLHF

v_gene: TRBV28
abundance: -
d_gene: -
j_gene: TRBJ1-3
CDR3nt: TGTGCCAGCAGTTCGACAGGTTACGGAAACACCATATATTTT
CDR3aa: CASSSTGYGNTIYF

v_gene: TRBV6-6
abundance: once
d_gene: -
j_gene: TRBJ1-5
CDR3nt: TGTGCCAGCAGTTTCGAACTTAGCAATCAGCCCCAGCATTTT
CDR3aa: CASSFELSNQPQHF

v_gene: TRBV6-1
abundance: once
d_gene: TRBD2
j_gene: TRBJ2-2
CDR3nt: TGTGCCAGCAGTGAAGTCAGCGGGATAGGTCGGACCGGGGAGCTGTTTTTT
CDR3aa: CASSEVSGIGRTGELFF

v_gene: TRBV19
abundance: -
d_gene: TRBD1
j_gene: TRBJ1-1
CDR3nt: TGTGCCAGTAGTTTCCTCCCCGGACAGGGGAAGACTGAAGCTTTCTTT
CDR3aa: CASSFLPGQGKTEAFF

v_gene: TRBV9
abundance: -
d_gene: -
j_gene: TRBJ2-2
CDR3nt: TGTGCCAGCAGCGTAGCTCCCGGGGAGCTGTTTTTT
CDR3aa: CASSVAPGELFF

v_gene: TRBV13
abundance: -
d_gene: -
j_gene: TRBJ2-7
CDR3nt: TGTGCCAGCAGCTTAGAGGGCGGGGAAGGGTCCTACGAGCAGTACTTC
CDR3aa: CASSLEGGEGSYEQYF

v_gene: TRBV14
abundance: -
d_gene: -
j_gene: TRBJ1-2
CDR3nt: TGTGCCAGCAGCCAAGTCGTGGGGGCTCGGGGCTACACCTTC
CDR3aa: CASSQVVGARGYTF

v_gene: TRBV5-4
abundance: -
d_gene: -
j_gene: TRBJ2-3
CDR3nt: TGTGCCAGCAGCGTTGGGACTCGAGGTAGCACAGATACGCAGTATTTT
CDR3aa: CASSVGTRGSTDTQYF

v_gene: TRBV6-1
abundance: -
d_gene: -
j_gene: TRBJ1-4
CDR3nt: TGTGCCAGCAGTGAGCCGGGATCCGTTGAAAAACTGTTTTTT
CDR3aa: CASSEPGSVEKLFF

v_gene: TRBV21-1
abundance: -
d_gene: -
j_gene: TRBJ2-5
CDR3nt: TGTGCCAGCAGCCGAAAGGAGACGGACGGGAGGGCCCGGGAGACCCAGTACTTC
CDR3aa: CASSRKETDGRARETQYF

v_gene: TRBV7-6
abundance: -
d_gene: TRBD1
j_gene: TRBJ2-2
CDR3nt: TGTGCCAGCAGCTCATCCCCCGGACAGGGTGGGGGCGGGGAGCTGTTTTTT
CDR3aa: CASSSSPGQGGGGELFF

v_gene: TRBV12-3/TRBV12-4
abundance: -
d_gene: -
j_gene: TRBJ1-2
CDR3nt: TGTGCCAGCAGTTTAGAACAGAACTATGGCTACACCTTC
CDR3aa: CASSLEQNYGYTF

v_gene: TRBV6-6
abundance: -
d_gene: -
j_gene: TRBJ2-2
CDR3nt: TGTGCCAGCAGTTACACGGGCCTTCGGGAAGCCGGGGAGCTGTTTTTT
CDR3aa: CASSYTGLREAGELFF